The clone carrying this T cell receptor beta chain was observed a few times. The target antigen is unknown. A minimum of 5.5 micrograms of total RNA was extracted per sample. Then a second PCR, running about 6 to 11 cycles, was carried out with a sample-barcoded 5' primer and a J-beta primer mix. From the 5' RACE reads, TCRdb called clonotypes with MiXCR, one entry per CDR3 protein. The data hold hundreds of thousands of distinct CDR3 sequences, with 25% to 30% observed a single time. The data are from a study of blood T cells in healthy people across ages. The study, taken as a whole, reports: Per million T cells, TCR beta diversity dropped about linearly as age rose. Estimates of total diversity, which came from one million sequenced T cells, were considered to be underestimates.

This sequence originates from a woman older than 75 in good health. Sequencing input: blood.

CDR3 amino acids: CASSQVGRRGENQPQHF. The CDR3 DNA is TGCGCCAGCAGCCAAGTGGGCAGGAGGGGCGAAAATCAGCCCCAGCATTTT. The chain joins TRBV4-1 to TRBJ1-5, with a tentative D call TRBD1 (5 bases). V was trimmed by 1 base and J by 4 bases, leaving 17 bases between them. The CDR3 loop spans 17 amino acids. The V gene's germline CDR1 is MGHRA and CDR2 YSYEKL.